This T cell receptor (beta chain) was identified in a study of T cell repertoires in cytomegalovirus infection. Study as a whole: Used in the study were CMV epitopes, some recently identified and HLA-C-restricted, others well-studied and HLA-B-restricted. The public TCR beta signatures pointed to both CMV infection and matching HLA type.

Study findings and constraints: People with CMV and the relevant HLA were identified by cumulative public TCR beta family frequency. What dominated the ex vivo response were HLA-C-restricted CMV-specific TCR beta clonotypes.

TCRdb reprocessed the reads with MiXCR, giving one entry per CDR3 protein. The table shows about 920,000 distinct CDR3 sequences, with around 31% occurring only once. This clonotype was counted a few times. The antigen is not known. J was trimmed by 6 bases and V by 4 bases; bases with no gene match: 6. The CDR3 runs to 15 residues. CDR1 and CDR2 from the germline V gene are MNHEY and SVGEGT. This material consisted of cultured CD8+ T cells from PBMCs, taken from culture after CMV antigen stimulation. This sequence originates from a human donor in good health (CMV status not recorded). Some clones in this sample may be carry-over from other donors' samples. V gene TRBV6-2 or TRBV6-3 combines with J gene TRBJ1-6; 7 bases are a match to TRBD1. The CDR3 region is CASSWDRPINSPLHF. As DNA, the CDR3 is TGTGCCAGCAGTTGGGACAGACCGATTAATTCACCCCTCCACTTT.